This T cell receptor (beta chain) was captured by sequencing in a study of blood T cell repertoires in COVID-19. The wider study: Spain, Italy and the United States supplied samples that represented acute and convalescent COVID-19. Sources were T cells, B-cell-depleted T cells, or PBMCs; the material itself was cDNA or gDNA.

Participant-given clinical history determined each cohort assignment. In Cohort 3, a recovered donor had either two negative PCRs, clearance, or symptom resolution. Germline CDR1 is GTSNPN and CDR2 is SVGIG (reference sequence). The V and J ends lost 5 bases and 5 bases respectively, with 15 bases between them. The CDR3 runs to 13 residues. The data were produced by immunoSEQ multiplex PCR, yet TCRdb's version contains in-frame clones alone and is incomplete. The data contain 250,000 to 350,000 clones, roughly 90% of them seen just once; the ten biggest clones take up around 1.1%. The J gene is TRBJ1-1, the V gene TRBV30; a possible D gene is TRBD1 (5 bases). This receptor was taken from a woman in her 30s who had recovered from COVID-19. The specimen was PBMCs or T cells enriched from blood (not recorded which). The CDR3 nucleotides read TGTGCCTGGTCGGTTCAGGGTAGTACTGAAGCTTTCTTT. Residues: CAWSVQGSTEAFF.